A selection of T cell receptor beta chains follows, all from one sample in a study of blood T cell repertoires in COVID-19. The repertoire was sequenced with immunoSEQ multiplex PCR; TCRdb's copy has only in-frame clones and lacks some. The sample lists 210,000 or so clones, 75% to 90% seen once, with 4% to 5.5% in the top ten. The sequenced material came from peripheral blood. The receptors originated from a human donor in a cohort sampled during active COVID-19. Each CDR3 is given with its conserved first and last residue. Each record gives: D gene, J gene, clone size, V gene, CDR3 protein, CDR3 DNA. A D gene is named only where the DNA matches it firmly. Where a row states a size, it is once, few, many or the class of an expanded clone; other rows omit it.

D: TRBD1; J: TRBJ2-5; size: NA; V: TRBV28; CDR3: CASSSRDRVQETQYF; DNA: TGTGCCAGCAGTTCCCGGGACAGGGTCCAAGAGACCCAGTACTTC
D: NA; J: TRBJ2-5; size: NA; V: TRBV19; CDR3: CASSRRGETQYF; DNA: TGTGCCAGTAGTAGGAGAGGGGAGACCCAGTACTTC
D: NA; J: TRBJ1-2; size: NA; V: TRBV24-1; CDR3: CATSRGGGYGYTF; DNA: TGTGCCACCAGTCGGGGGGGCGGGTATGGCTACACCTTC
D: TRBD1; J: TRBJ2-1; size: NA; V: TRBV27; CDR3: CASRRGGVNNEQFF; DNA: TGTGCCAGCAGAAGAGGGGGCGTTAACAATGAGCAGTTCTTC
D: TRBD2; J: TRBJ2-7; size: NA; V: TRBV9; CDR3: CASSVGASGSYEQYF; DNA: TGTGCCAGCAGCGTAGGGGCTAGCGGGTCCTACGAGCAGTACTTC
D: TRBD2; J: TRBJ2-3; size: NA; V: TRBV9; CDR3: CASSQGVAGGSQYF; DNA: TGTGCCAGCAGCCAGGGGGTAGCGGGAGGGTCGCAGTATTTT
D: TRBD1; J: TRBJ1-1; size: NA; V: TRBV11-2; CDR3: CASSSRQGSAEAFF; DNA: TGTGCCAGCAGCTCCCGACAGGGCTCGGCTGAAGCTTTCTTT
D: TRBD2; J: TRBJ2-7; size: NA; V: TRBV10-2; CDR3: CASSLAGGSYEQYF; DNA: TGCGCCAGCAGTCTAGCGGGGGGCTCCTACGAGCAGTACTTC
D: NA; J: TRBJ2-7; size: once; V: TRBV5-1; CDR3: CASSFGRKLSYEQYF; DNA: TGCGCCAGCAGCTTTGGGCGAAAACTTTCCTACGAGCAGTACTTC
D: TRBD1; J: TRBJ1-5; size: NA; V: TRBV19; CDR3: CASSIRQGNQPQHF; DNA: TGTGCCAGTAGTATACGACAGGGAAATCAGCCCCAGCATTTT
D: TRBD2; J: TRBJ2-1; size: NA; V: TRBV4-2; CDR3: CASSQGGGGGGVNEQFF; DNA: TGTGCCAGCAGCCAAGGCGGCGGGGGGGGTGGGGTGAATGAGCAGTTCTTC
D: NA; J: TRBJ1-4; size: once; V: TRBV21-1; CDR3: CASSKVKLSDTPTNEKLFF; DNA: TGTGCCAGCAGCAAAGTTAAACTCTCTGATACGCCAACTAATGAAAAACTGTTTTTT
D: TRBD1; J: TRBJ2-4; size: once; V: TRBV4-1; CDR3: CASSVGTGDLNIQYF; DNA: TGCGCCAGCAGCGTGGGGACAGGGGATTTGAACATTCAGTACTTC
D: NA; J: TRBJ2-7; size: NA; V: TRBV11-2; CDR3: CASSLSIAASYEQYF; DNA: TGTGCCAGCAGCTTAAGTATAGCGGCATCCTACGAGCAGTACTTC
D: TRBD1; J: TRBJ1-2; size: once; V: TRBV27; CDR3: CASSPNVGTGTYGYTF; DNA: TGTGCCAGCAGTCCTAATGTCGGGACAGGGACCTATGGCTACACCTTC
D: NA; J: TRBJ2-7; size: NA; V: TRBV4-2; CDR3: CASSQEYTAGQYF; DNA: TGTGCCAGCAGCCAAGAGTATACGGCGGGACAGTACTTC
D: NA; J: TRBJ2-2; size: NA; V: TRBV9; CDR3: CASSVQGNPGELFF; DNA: TGTGCCAGCAGCGTCCAGGGGAACCCCGGGGAGCTGTTTTTT
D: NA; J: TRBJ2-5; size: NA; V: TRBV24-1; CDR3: CATSEARDGREKTQYF; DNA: TGTGCCACCAGTGAAGCGAGAGACGGCAGGGAAAAGACCCAGTACTTC
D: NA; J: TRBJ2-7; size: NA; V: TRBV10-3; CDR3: CAISEAREQYF; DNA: TGTGCCATCAGTGAGGCGCGAGAGCAGTACTTC
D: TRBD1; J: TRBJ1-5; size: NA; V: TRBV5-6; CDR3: CASSLAQGADMSQPQHF; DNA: TGTGCCAGCAGCTTGGCCCAGGGGGCTGATATGAGTCAGCCCCAGCATTTT
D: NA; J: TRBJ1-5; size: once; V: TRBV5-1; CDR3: CASSWRDQPQHF; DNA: TGCGCCAGCAGCTGGAGGGATCAGCCCCAGCATTTT
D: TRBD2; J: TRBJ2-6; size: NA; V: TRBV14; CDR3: CASSPRTRPLSGANVLTF; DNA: TGTGCCAGCAGCCCCCGGACTAGACCCCTCTCTGGGGCCAACGTCCTGACTTTC
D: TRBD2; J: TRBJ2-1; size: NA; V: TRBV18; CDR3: CASSLGLAGVGNEQFF; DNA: TGTGCCAGCTCACTGGGACTAGCGGGAGTTGGAAATGAGCAGTTCTTC
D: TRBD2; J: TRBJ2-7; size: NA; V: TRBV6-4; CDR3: CASSDSKRGSSYEQYF; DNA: TGTGCCAGCAGTGACTCGAAGCGGGGAAGCTCCTACGAGCAGTACTTC
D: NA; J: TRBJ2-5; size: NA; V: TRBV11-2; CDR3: CASRQRGVKTQYF; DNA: TGTGCCAGCAGGCAACGCGGGGTAAAGACCCAGTACTTC
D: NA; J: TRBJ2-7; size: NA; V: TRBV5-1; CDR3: CASSLERHSSGEQYF; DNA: TGCGCCAGCAGCTTGGAACGGCACTCATCGGGAGAGCAGTACTTC
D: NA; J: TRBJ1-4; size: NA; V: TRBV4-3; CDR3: CASSQVAATNEKLFF; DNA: TGCGCCAGCAGCCAAGTCGCAGCAACTAATGAAAAACTGTTTTTT
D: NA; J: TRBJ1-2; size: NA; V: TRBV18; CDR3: CASSPENYGYTF; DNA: TGTGCCAGCTCACCGGAGAACTATGGCTACACCTTC
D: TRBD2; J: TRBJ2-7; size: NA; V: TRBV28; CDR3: CATKWAGENEQYF; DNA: TGTGCCACCAAATGGGCGGGGGAAAACGAGCAGTACTTC
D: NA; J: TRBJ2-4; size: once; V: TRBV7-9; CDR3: CASSGGLAKNIQYF; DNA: TGTGCCAGCAGCGGGGGACTAGCCAAAAACATTCAGTACTTC
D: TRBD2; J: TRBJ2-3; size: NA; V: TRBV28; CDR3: CASSSLAGGRTRDTQYF; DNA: TGTGCCAGCAGTTCTTTAGCGGGAGGAAGGACGAGAGATACGCAGTATTTT
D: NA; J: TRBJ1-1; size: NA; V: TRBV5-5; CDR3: CASSLAETTEAFF; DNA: TGTGCCAGCAGCTTGGCAGAAACCACTGAAGCTTTCTTT
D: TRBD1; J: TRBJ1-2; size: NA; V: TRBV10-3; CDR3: CAISRDSVYGYTF; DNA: TGTGCCATCAGTCGGGACAGCGTTTATGGCTACACCTTC
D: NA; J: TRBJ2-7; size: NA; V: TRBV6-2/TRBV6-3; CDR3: CASSPQVPYEQYF; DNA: TGTGCCAGCAGCCCACAGGTACCCTACGAGCAGTACTTC
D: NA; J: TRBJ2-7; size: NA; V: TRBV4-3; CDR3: CASSPSKVRSTSYEQYF; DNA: TGCGCCAGCAGCCCCTCAAAGGTGCGGTCGACCTCCTACGAGCAGTACTTC
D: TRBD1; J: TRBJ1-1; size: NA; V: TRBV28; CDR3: CASRPTGITEAFF; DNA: TGTGCCAGCAGACCGACAGGGATCACTGAAGCTTTCTTT
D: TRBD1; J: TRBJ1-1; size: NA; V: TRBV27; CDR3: CASRSQGGNTEAFF; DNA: TGTGCCAGCCGATCGCAGGGGGGGAACACTGAAGCTTTCTTT
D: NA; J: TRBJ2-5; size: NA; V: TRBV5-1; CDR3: CASSGMGGAQETQYF; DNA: TGCGCCAGCAGCGGGATGGGGGGAGCCCAAGAGACCCAGTACTTC
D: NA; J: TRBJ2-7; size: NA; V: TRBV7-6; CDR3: CASSLSSGQAYEQYF; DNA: TGTGCCAGCAGCTTATCGTCCGGACAAGCCTACGAGCAGTACTTC
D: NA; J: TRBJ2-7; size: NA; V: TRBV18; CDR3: CASSPQGAYEQYF; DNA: TGTGCCAGCTCACCACAGGGGGCCTACGAGCAGTACTTC
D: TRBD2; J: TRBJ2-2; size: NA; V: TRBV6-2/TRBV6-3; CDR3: CASSYSRLAGGTGELFF; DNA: TGTGCCAGCAGTTACTCGAGACTAGCGGGAGGTACCGGGGAGCTGTTTTTT